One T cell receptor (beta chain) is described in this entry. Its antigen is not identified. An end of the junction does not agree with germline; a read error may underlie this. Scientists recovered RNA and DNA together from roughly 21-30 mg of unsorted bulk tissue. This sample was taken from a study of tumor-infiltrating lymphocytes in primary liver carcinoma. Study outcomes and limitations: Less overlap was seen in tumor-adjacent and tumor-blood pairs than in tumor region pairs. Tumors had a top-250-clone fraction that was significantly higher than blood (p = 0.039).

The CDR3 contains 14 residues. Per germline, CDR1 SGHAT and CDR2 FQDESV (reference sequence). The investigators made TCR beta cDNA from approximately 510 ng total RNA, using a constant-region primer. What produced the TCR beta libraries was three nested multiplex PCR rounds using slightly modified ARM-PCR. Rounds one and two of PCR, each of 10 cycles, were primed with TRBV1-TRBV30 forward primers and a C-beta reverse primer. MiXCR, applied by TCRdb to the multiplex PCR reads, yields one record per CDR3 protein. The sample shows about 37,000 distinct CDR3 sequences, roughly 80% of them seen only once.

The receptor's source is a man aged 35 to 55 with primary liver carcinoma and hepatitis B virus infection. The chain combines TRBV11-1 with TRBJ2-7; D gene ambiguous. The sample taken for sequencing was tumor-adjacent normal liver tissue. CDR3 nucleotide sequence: TGTGACAGCAGCCCTGGACGGCGATTCTACGAGTGGTACTTC. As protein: CDSSPGRRFYEWYF.